One and the same sample provided the 5 T cell receptor beta chains below, sequenced in a study of blood T cell repertoires in COVID-19. Using immunoSEQ multiplex PCR, the repertoire was profiled, and TCRdb retains in-frame clones only, with some absent. The data show 440,000 or so clones, with around 91% seen just once and around 1.5% held by the top ten. The sample consisted of peripheral blood. Receptor source: a woman in her thirties or forties with COVID-19, enrolled during active disease.

The CDR3 DNA sequence: TGTGCCAGTAGGCCACCGGGACAGAACACCGGGGAGCTGTTTTTT. It codes for CASRPPGQNTGELFF. J is TRBJ2-2 and V is TRBV19; D might be TRBD1 (6 bases). Germline CDR1 LNHDA, CDR2 SQIVND (reference sequence). Trimming pared 6 bases from V and 1 base from J, leaving 12 bases between. CDR3 size: 15 residues. Drawing the rest from reference TRBV19 and TRBJ2-2, the complete variable domain is DGGITQSPKYLFRKEGQNVTLSCEQNLNHDAMYWYRQDPGQGLRLIYYSQIVNDFQKGDIAEGYSVSREKKESFPLTVTSAQKNPTAFYLCASRPPGQNTGELFFGEGSRLTVL.

This sequence joins TRBV7-3 and TRBJ2-2; TRBD2 matches 9 bases. The V gene end was trimmed by 5 bases and the J gene end by 3 bases; junction bases not matched to a gene: 7. CDR1 and CDR2 from the germline V gene are SGHTA and FQGTGA. CDR3 length: 16 residues. The CDR3 DNA reads as TGTGCCAGCAGCCCGCGGCAGCGGGGGGACACCGGGGAGCTGTTTTTT. It translates to CASSPRQRGDTGELFF.

The chain combines TRBV6-4 with TRBJ1-4, with a weak D call TRBD1 (5 bases). Per the germline V gene, CDR1 is MRHNA and CDR2 is SNTAGT. This CDR3 is built from 14 residues. V lost 4 bases and J lost 6, with 12 bases in between. The chain's CDR3 is CASSVSRGDEKLFF. As DNA, the CDR3 is TGTGCCAGCAGTGTCTCTAGGGGTGATGAAAAACTGTTTTTT.

This clone was detected only once. The CDR3 coding sequence is TGTGCCAGCAGCTTAGGGGACAGTCTGGCCAATGAGCAGTTCTTC. It specifies CASSLGDSLANEQFF. The V call is TRBV7-9, the J call TRBJ2-1; TRBD1 matches 7 bases. Looked up from germline, CDR1 is SEHNR and CDR2 is FQNEAQ (reference sequence). V lost 1 base, J lost 6 bases, and 6 bases stayed unmatched. This CDR3 has 15 residues. Looking up the rest from reference TRBV7-9 and TRBJ2-1 gives the full variable domain: DTGVSQNPRHKITKRGQNVTFRCDPISEHNRLYWYRQTLGQGPEFLTYFQNEAQLEKSRLLSDRFSAERPKGSFSTLEIQRTEQGDSAMYLCASSLGDSLANEQFFGPGTRLTVL.

The chain links TRBV30 to TRBJ2-1; 10 bases are a match to TRBD2. With V trimmed by 0 bases and J by 7 bases, 6 bases remained unmatched. CDR1 is GTSNPN, CDR2 SVGIG, per germline (reference sequence). The CDR3 loop spans 15 amino acids. This chain's CDR3 is CAWSVPQREGNEQFF. The CDR3 DNA reads TGTGCCTGGAGTGTACCGCAGCGGGAGGGGAATGAGCAGTTCTTC.